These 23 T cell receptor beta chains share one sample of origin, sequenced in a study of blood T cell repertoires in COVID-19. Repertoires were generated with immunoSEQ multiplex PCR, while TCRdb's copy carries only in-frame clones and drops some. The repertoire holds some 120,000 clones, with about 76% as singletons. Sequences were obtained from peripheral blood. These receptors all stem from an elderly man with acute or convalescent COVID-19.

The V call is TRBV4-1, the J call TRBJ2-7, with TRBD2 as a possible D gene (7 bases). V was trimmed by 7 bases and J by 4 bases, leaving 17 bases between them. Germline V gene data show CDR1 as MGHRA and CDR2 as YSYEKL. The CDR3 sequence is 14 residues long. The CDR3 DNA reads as TGCGCCAGCACTTGGGCGGGGGCTCATTACGAGCAGTACTTC. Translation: CASTWAGAHYEQYF.

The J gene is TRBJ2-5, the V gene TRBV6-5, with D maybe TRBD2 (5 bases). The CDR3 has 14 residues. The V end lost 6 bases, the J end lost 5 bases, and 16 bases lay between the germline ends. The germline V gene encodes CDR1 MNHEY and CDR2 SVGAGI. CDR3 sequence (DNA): TGTGCCAGCAGGACCTCGGGGTCACGGGAGACCCAGTACTTC. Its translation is CASRTSGSRETQYF.

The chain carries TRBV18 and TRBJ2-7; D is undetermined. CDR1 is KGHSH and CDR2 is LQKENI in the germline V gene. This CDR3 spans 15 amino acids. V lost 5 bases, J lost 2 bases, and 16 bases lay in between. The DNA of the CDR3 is TGTGCCAGCTCAGCAAGTCCGGGTCAAGCCTACGAGCAGTACTTC. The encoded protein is CASSASPGQAYEQYF.

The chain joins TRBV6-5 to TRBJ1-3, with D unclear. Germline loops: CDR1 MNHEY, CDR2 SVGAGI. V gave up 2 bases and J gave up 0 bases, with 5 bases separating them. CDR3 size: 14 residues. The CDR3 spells CASSYGVSGNTIYF. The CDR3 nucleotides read TGTGCCAGCAGTTACGGAGTCTCTGGAAACACCATATATTTT.

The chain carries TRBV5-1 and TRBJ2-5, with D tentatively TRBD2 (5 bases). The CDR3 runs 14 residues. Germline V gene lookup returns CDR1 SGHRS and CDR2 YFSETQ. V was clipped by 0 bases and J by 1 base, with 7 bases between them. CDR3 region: CASSLVGGQETQYF. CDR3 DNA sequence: TGCGCCAGCAGCTTGGTTGGAGGCCAAGAGACCCAGTACTTC.

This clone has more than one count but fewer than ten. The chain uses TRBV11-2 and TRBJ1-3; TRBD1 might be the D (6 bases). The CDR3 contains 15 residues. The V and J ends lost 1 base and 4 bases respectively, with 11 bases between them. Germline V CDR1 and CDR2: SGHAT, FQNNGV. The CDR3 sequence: CASSLGHRVGNTIYF. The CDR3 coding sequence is TGTGCCAGCAGCTTAGGGCACAGGGTCGGAAACACCATATATTTT.

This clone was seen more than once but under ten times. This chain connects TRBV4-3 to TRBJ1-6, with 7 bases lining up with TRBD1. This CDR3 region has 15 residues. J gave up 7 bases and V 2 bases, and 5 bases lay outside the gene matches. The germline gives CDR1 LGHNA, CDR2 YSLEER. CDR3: CASSQTDRLNSPLHF. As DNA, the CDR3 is TGCGCCAGCAGCCAAACGGACAGGTTAAATTCACCCCTCCACTTT.

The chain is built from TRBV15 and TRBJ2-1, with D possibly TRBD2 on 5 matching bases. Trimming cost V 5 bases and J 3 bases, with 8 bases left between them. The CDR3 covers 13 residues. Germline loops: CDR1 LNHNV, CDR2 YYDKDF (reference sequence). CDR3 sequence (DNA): TGTGCCACCAGCGGAGGACTCTACAATGAGCAGTTCTTC. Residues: CATSGGLYNEQFF.

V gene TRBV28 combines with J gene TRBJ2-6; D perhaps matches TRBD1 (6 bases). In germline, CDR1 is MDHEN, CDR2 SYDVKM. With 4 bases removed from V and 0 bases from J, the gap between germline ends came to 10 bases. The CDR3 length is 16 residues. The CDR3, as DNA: TGTGCCAGCAGTTCCAGACAGGTCTCTGGGGCCAACGTCCTGACTTTC. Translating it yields CASSSRQVSGANVLTF.

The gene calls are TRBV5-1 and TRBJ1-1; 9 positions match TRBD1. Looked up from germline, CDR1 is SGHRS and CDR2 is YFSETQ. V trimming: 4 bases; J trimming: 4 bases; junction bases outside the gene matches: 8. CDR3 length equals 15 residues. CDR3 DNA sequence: TGCGCCAGCAGCCTACAGGGGGCGACGGGCACTGAAGCTTTCTTT. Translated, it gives CASSLQGATGTEAFF.

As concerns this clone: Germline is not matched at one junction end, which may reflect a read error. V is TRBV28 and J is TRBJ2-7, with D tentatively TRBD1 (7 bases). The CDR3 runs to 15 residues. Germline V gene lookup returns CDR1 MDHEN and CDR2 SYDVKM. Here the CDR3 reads CASRTRRDSRSRPHF. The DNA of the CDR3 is TGTGCCAGCAGGACCCGGCGGGACAGCCGGTCTCGTCCGCACTTC.

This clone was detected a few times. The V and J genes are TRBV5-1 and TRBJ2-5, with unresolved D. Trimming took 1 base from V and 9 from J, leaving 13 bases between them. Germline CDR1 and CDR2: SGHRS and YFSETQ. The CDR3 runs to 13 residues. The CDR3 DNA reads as TGCGCCAGCAGCTTGATGGCAGATCGGGCCCAGTACTTC. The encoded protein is CASSLMADRAQYF.

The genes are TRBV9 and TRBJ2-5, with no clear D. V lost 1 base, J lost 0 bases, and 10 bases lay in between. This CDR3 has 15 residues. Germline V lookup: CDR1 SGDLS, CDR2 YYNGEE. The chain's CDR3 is CASSVTAGYQETQYF. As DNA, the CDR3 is TGTGCCAGCAGCGTAACAGCTGGGTACCAAGAGACCCAGTACTTC.

In nucleotides, the CDR3 is TGTGCCAGCAGCGACACAGGCTCCCCTGGAAACACCATATATTTT. This translates into CASSDTGSPGNTIYF. The chain combines TRBV2 with TRBJ1-3, with a tentative D call TRBD1 (5 bases). Germline V gene lookup returns CDR1 SNHLY and CDR2 FYNNEI. The CDR3 is made up of 15 amino acids. V lost 6 bases and J lost 2, with 14 bases in between.

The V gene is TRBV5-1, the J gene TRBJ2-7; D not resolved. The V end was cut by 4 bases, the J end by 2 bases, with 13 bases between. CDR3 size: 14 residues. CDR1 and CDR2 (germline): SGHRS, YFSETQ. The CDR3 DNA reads TGCGCCAGCAGCCGGTCGACACAGCCCTACGAGCAGTACTTC. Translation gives CASSRSTQPYEQYF. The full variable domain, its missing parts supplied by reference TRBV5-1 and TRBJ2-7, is KAGVTQTPRYLIKTRGQQVTLSCSPISGHRSVSWYQQTPGQGLQFLFEYFSETQRNKGNFPGRFSGRQFSNSRSEMNVSTLELGDSALYLCASSRSTQPYEQYFGPGTRLTVT.

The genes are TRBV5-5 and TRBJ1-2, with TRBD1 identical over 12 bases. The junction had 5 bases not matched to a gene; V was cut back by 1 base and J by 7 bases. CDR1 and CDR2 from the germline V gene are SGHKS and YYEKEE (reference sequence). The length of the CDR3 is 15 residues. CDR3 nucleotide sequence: TGTGCCAGCAGCTTGTCGGGACAGGGGGCGAGTGGCTACACCTTC. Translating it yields CASSLSGQGASGYTF.

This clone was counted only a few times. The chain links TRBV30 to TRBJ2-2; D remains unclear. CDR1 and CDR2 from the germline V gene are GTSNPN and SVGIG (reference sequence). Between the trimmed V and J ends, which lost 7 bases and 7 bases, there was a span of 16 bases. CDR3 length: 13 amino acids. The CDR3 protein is CASGTNPIGELFF. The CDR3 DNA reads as TGTGCCTCGGGTACTAACCCCATCGGGGAGCTGTTTTTT. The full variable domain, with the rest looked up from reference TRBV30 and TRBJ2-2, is SQTIHQWPATLVQPVGSPLSLECTVEGTSNPNLYWYRQAAGRGLQLLFYSVGIGQISSEVPQNLSASRPQDRQFILSSKKLLLSDSGFYLCASGTNPIGELFFGEGSRLTVL.

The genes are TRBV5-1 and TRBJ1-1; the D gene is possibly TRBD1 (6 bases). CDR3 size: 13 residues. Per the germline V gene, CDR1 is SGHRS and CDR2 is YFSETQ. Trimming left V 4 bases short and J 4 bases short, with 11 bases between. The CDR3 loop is CASSVDSSTEAFF. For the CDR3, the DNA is TGCGCCAGCAGCGTGGACAGTAGCACTGAAGCTTTCTTT. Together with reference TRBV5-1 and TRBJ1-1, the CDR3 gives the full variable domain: KAGVTQTPRYLIKTRGQQVTLSCSPISGHRSVSWYQQTPGQGLQFLFEYFSETQRNKGNFPGRFSGRQFSNSRSEMNVSTLELGDSALYLCASSVDSSTEAFFGQGTRLTVV.

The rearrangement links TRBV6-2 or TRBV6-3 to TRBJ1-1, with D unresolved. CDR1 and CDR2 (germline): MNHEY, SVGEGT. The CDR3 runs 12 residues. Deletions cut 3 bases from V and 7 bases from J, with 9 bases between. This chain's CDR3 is CASSYPQIEAFF. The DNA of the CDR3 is TGTGCCAGCAGTTATCCCCAGATTGAAGCTTTCTTT.

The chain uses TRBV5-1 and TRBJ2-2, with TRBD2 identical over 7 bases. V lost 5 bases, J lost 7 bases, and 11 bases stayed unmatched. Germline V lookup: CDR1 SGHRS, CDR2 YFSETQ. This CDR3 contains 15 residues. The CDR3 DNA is TGCGCCAGCAGTCTGAAGGACGGGGGGAGCGGGGAGCTGTTTTTT. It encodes CASSLKDGGSGELFF.

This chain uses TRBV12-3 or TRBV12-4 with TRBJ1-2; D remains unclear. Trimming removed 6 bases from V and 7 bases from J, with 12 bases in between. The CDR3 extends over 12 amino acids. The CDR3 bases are TGTGCCAGCAGCTCAGCGTTGGCTGGCTACACCTTC. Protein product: CASSSALAGYTF.

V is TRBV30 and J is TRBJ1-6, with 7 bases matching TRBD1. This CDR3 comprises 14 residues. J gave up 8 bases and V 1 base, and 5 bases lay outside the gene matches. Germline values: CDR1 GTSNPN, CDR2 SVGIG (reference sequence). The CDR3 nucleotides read TGTGCCTGGAGTGCAGGGGGACGTGATTCACCCCTCCACTTT. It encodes CAWSAGGRDSPLHF.

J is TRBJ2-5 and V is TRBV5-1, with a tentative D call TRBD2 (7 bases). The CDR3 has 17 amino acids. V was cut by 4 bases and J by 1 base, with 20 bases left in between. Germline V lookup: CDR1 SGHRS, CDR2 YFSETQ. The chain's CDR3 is CASSDWEGVVAQETQYF. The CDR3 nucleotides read TGCGCCAGCAGCGACTGGGAGGGGGTCGTGGCCCAAGAGACCCAGTACTTC.